Listed here are 20 T cell receptor beta chains from one sample, sequenced in a study of beta chain features in type 1 diabetes. As every portion of the isolated RNA was reverse transcribed, the sequencing read expressed TCRB transcripts. TCRdb keeps only in-frame clones here, not all; method: immunoSEQ multiplex PCR. The repertoire holds hundreds of thousands of clones, 17% seen once, with about 0.02% in the top ten. The specimen sequenced was naive CD4+ T cells from blood. The receptor set was obtained from a woman in her late teens or twenties in good health.

The chain employs TRBV29-1 and TRBJ2-7; 8 bases are a match to TRBD1. CDR1 and CDR2 (germline): SQVTM, ANQGSEA. This CDR3 contains 17 residues. J lost 1 base, V lost 7 bases, and 18 bases had no gene match. CDR3 sequence reads: CSASGALGQGSSYEQYF. As DNA, the CDR3 is TGCAGCGCCAGTGGAGCCTTAGGACAGGGATCTTCCTACGAGCAGTACTTC.

The table lists this clone with a few counts. This rearrangement joins TRBV28 to TRBJ2-1; D call uncertain. V gave up 3 bases and J gave up 6 bases, with 9 bases separating them. The CDR3 length is 13 residues. CDR1 is MDHEN and CDR2 is SYDVKM in the germline V gene. Here the CDR3 DNA reads TGTGCCAGCAGTTTCATAGTTCGCAATGAGCAGTTCTTC. This translates into CASSFIVRNEQFF.

The chain joins TRBV2 to TRBJ1-2; D is possibly TRBD1 (6 bases). V dropped 6 bases and J dropped 9 bases, with 14 bases sitting between them. The germline V gene has CDR1 SNHLY and CDR2 FYNNEI. The CDR3 runs to 12 residues. The chain's CDR3 is CASRRDIGSYTF. CDR3 nucleotides: TGTGCCAGCAGGCGGGACATCGGGAGCTACACCTTC.

This clone was counted between two and nine times. This sequence joins TRBV9 and TRBJ1-1, with D perhaps TRBD1 (5 bases). The CDR3 runs 15 residues. Germline V gene lookup returns CDR1 SGDLS and CDR2 YYNGEE. Trimming pared 0 bases from V and 7 bases from J, leaving 16 bases between. The CDR3 spells CASSVAPGHRSEAFF. The CDR3 bases are TGTGCCAGCAGCGTAGCTCCCGGACACCGGAGTGAAGCTTTCTTT.

The V call is TRBV2, the J call TRBJ2-1; no reliable D call. The CDR3 runs to 12 residues. Deletions cut 6 bases from V and 7 bases from J, with 10 bases between. Germline assignment: CDR1 SNHLY and CDR2 FYNNEI. In DNA form, the CDR3 reads TGTGCCAGCAGCGGATATGGAAATGAGCAGTTCTTC. The encoded protein is CASSGYGNEQFF.

V and J are TRBV6-1 and TRBJ2-1; 13 bases agree with TRBD2. Trimming took 7 bases from V and 8 from J; bases not matched to a gene: 8. This CDR3 is built from 15 residues. From germline, CDR1 is MNHNS and CDR2 SASEGT. The CDR3 DNA sequence: TGTGCCAGCATCCCCGGGACTAGCGGGATCCATGAGCAGTTCTTC. Its protein product is CASIPGTSGIHEQFF.

Only a few counts were recorded for this clone. J is TRBJ2-1 and V is TRBV6-5; D possibly corresponds to TRBD2 (5 bases). The CDR3 has 15 residues. Trimming pared 2 bases from V and 8 bases from J, leaving 16 bases between. Germline CDR1 is MNHEY and CDR2 is SVGAGI. The CDR3 nucleotides read TGTGCCAGCAGTTACAGTTCAGTTTTGGGAGATGAGCAGTTCTTC. It translates to CASSYSSVLGDEQFF.

The CDR3 region has the DNA TGTGCCAGCAGCGTAGGCGGGATGGAGACCCAGTACTTC. It yields the protein CASSVGGMETQYF. The gene calls are TRBV9 and TRBJ2-5; a possible D gene is TRBD2 (6 bases). CDR1 SGDLS and CDR2 YYNGEE come from the germline V gene. The CDR3 is 13 residues long. V was cut by 0 bases and J by 5 bases, with 8 bases left in between.

Regarding this clone: Other DNA sequences in this specimen translate into the identical CDR3. V is TRBV18 and J is TRBJ1-5, with D possibly matching TRBD1 (5 bases). The V end was cut by 3 bases, the J end by 4 bases, with 7 bases between. From germline, CDR1 is KGHSH and CDR2 LQKENI. The CDR3 runs 13 residues. The CDR3 reads CASSPQGNQPQHF. CDR3 nucleotide sequence: TGTGCCAGCTCACCCCAGGGAAATCAGCCCCAGCATTTT. Full variable domain (rest looked up from reference TRBV18 and TRBJ1-5): NAGVMQNPRHLVRRRGQEARLRCSPMKGHSHVYWYRQLPEEGLKFMVYLQKENIIDESGMPKERFSAEFPKEGPSILRIQQVVRGDSAAYFCASSPQGNQPQHFGDGTRLSIL.

V gene TRBV18 combines with J gene TRBJ1-5; D gene uncertain. Trimming took off 2 bases at V and 3 bases at J, with 11 bases between the two ends. Per germline, CDR1 KGHSH and CDR2 LQKENI. CDR3 length equals 15 residues. The CDR3 spells CASSPAHSHNQPQHF. CDR3 in DNA: TGTGCCAGCTCACCAGCGCACTCCCACAATCAGCCCCAGCATTTT.

There are a few counts of this clone. The chain is built from TRBV7-2 and TRBJ2-3; D call uncertain. V was trimmed by 3 bases and J by 6 bases, leaving 10 bases between them. CDR1 is SGHTA, CDR2 FQGNSA, per germline. CDR3 length equals 13 residues. This chain's CDR3 is CASSFQFWDTQYF. The CDR3, as DNA: TGTGCCAGCAGCTTCCAATTTTGGGATACGCAGTATTTT.

In this sample, this clone turned up a few times. The J gene is TRBJ1-1, the V gene TRBV2, with D possibly TRBD1 on 5 matching bases. Trimming removed 6 bases at V and 4 bases at J, with 24 bases between. In germline, CDR1 is SNHLY, CDR2 FYNNEI. The CDR3 is made up of 17 amino acids. CDR3 residues: CASSGTGTSSWTTEAFF. DNA of the CDR3: TGTGCCAGCAGCGGAACCGGGACGAGCAGTTGGACCACTGAAGCTTTCTTT.

The rearrangement links TRBV20-1 to TRBJ2-7; D unresolved. This CDR3 is built from 11 residues. In germline, CDR1 is DFQATT, CDR2 SNEGSKA (reference sequence). V dropped 3 bases and J dropped 3 bases, with 6 bases sitting between them. As DNA, the CDR3 is TGCAGTGCTAGCTGGGACTACGAGCAGTACTTC. It encodes CSASWDYEQYF.

The CDR3 sequence: CASSQTGLSNEQFF. The CDR3, as DNA: TGTGCCAGCAGCCAAACAGGGTTGAGCAATGAGCAGTTCTTC. The rearrangement uses TRBV9 and TRBJ2-1; TRBD1 might be the D (6 bases). Germline assignment: CDR1 SGDLS and CDR2 YYNGEE. This CDR3 has 14 residues. V lost 4 bases to trimming and J lost 6 bases, with 14 bases between them.

The gene calls are TRBV7-9 and TRBJ2-1; D not resolved. Trimming shortened V by 2 bases and J by 3 bases, and 5 bases separated the two germline ends. Germline V gives CDR1 SEHNR, CDR2 FQNEAQ (reference sequence). This CDR3 region has 13 residues. CDR3 region: CASSLRSYNEQFF. Written as DNA, the CDR3 is TGTGCCAGCAGCTTACGGAGCTACAATGAGCAGTTCTTC.

The chain combines TRBV2 with TRBJ1-1, with a possible D match to TRBD1 (5 bases). The germline V gene encodes CDR1 SNHLY and CDR2 FYNNEI. CDR3 size: 12 residues. V shed 11 bases and J shed 6 bases, with 16 bases lying between them. The CDR3 bases are TGTGCCGGAGGGGCAGGCGGAGCTGAAGCTTTCTTT. Translating gives CAGGAGGAEAFF.

The genes are TRBV6-4 and TRBJ1-5; D is ambiguous. CDR3 length: 13 residues. Trimming removed 10 bases from V and 5 bases from J, with 15 bases in between. Per germline, CDR1 MRHNA and CDR2 SNTAGT. The CDR3 sequence: CATSRGADQPQHF. The CDR3 bases are TGTGCCACCTCCCGGGGAGCGGATCAGCCCCAGCATTTT.

The V and J genes are TRBV5-1 and TRBJ1-1, with TRBD1 as a possible D gene (5 bases). Per germline, CDR1 SGHRS and CDR2 YFSETQ. The CDR3 has 15 amino acids. V was pared by 0 bases and J by 1 base, with 10 bases between. The CDR3 nucleotides read TGCGCCAGCAGCTTGGTGGCAGGGCAGAACACTGAAGCTTTCTTT. Translating gives CASSLVAGQNTEAFF.

The V and J genes are TRBV5-1 and TRBJ2-2, with D unresolved. Trimming removed 1 base from V and 1 base from J, with 8 bases in between. The CDR3 is 15 residues long. Germline V gives CDR1 SGHRS, CDR2 YFSETQ. CDR3 DNA: TGCGCCAGCAGCTTGCAGGATCTGAACACCGGGGAGCTGTTTTTT. It is translated as CASSLQDLNTGELFF.

The chain uses TRBV5-4 and TRBJ2-1, with 10 bases fitting TRBD2. The CDR3 is made up of 15 amino acids. The V gene end was trimmed by 4 bases and the J gene end by 9 bases; junction bases not matched to a gene: 10. Germline V gene sequence: CDR1 SGHNT, CDR2 YYREEE (reference sequence). The CDR3 DNA sequence: TGTGCCAGCAGCCTCCTGAGCGGGAGGGGGACTGAGCAGTTCTTC. It yields the protein CASSLLSGRGTEQFF.